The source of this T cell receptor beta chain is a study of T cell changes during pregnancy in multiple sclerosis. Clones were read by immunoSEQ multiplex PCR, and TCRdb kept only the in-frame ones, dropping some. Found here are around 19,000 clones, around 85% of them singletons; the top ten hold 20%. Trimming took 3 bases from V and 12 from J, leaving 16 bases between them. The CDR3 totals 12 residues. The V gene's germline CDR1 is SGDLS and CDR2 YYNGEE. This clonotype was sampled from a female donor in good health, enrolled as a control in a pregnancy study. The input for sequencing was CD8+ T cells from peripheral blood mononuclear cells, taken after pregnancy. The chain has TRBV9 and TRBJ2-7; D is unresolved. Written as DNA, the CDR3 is TGTGCCAGCAGCGGGCCAGGTGGTTACCTGTACTTC. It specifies CASSGPGGYLYF.